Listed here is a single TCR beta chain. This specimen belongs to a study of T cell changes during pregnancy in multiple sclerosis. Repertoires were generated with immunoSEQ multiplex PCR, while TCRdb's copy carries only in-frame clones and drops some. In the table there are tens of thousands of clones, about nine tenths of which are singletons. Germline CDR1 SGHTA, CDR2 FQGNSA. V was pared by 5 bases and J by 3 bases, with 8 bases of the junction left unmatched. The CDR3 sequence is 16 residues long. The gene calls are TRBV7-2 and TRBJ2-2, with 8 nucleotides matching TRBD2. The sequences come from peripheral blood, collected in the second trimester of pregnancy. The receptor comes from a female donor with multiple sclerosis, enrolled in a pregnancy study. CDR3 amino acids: CASSRRTSRYTGELFF. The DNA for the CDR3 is TGTGCCAGCAGCCGACGGACTAGCCGGTACACCGGGGAGCTGTTTTTT.